Below, 13 T cell receptor beta chains from the same sample are listed, as sequenced in a study of cytomegalovirus exposure and HLA in healthy donors. The primer mix had 60 Vbeta and 13 Jbeta primers. Repertoires were generated with immunoSEQ multiplex PCR, while TCRdb's copy carries only in-frame clones and drops some. Here the sample spans more than 95,000 clones, around 77% being singletons. The specimen was PBMCs. The receptors come from a man in his forties or fifties in good health and CMV-seropositive.

The chain couples TRBV18 to TRBJ2-1; TRBD2 is a possible D gene (5 bases). Germline V CDR1 and CDR2: KGHSH, LQKENI. The ends were cut back, 0 bases at V and 9 bases at J, with 9 bases in the middle. This CDR3 is 13 amino acids long. This CDR3 reads CASSPPFAGEQFF. CDR3 nucleotide sequence: TGTGCCAGCTCACCACCGTTTGCGGGTGAGCAGTTCTTC.

This sequence joins TRBV7-2 and TRBJ1-3, with 10 bases fitting TRBD1. The CDR3 length is 14 residues. Trimming at V came to 5 bases and at J to 7 bases, leaving 5 bases not matched to a gene. Germline V gives CDR1 SGHTA, CDR2 FQGNSA. The CDR3 protein is CASSPDRGPNTIYF. The CDR3 DNA reads TGTGCCAGCAGCCCTGACAGGGGGCCTAACACCATATATTTT. The full variable domain, rest sourced from reference TRBV7-2 and TRBJ1-3, is GAGVSQSPSNKVTEKGKDVELRCDPISGHTALYWYRQSLGQGLEFLIYFQGNSAPDKSGLPSDRFSAERTGGSVSTLTIQRTQQEDSAVYLCASSPDRGPNTIYFGEGSWLTVV.

The V and J genes are TRBV7-2 and TRBJ1-2; 8 bases line up with TRBD1. Germline V gene lookup returns CDR1 SGHTA and CDR2 FQGNSA. The CDR3 is 14 residues long. V dropped 3 bases and J dropped 7; count of bases not matched to a gene: 7. CDR3 sequence reads: CASSFTDRVGGYTF. Written as DNA, the CDR3 is TGTGCCAGCAGCTTTACGGACAGGGTGGGTGGCTACACCTTC. Looking up the rest from reference TRBV7-2 and TRBJ1-2 gives the full variable domain: GAGVSQSPSNKVTEKGKDVELRCDPISGHTALYWYRQSLGQGLEFLIYFQGNSAPDKSGLPSDRFSAERTGGSVSTLTIQRTQQEDSAVYLCASSFTDRVGGYTFGSGTRLTVV.

This rearrangement joins TRBV28 to TRBJ1-1; D is undetermined. The CDR3 has 15 residues. The V gene lost 8 bases and the J gene lost 0 bases, with 16 bases spanning the gap. Germline assignment: CDR1 MDHEN and CDR2 SYDVKM. The CDR3 spells CASSSLGRLNTEAFF. The CDR3 nucleotides read TGTGCCAGCTCCTCTCTCGGCAGGCTGAACACTGAAGCTTTCTTT.

The chain links TRBV5-1 to TRBJ2-5; TRBD2 agrees at 10 bases. Germline-derived CDR1 and CDR2 are SGHRS and YFSETQ. After removal of 4 bases from V and 2 bases from J, the junction contained 5 bases not matched to a gene. This CDR3 region has 15 residues. In nucleotides, the CDR3 is TGCGCCAGCAGCGAAGGGACTAGCGAACAAGAGACCCAGTACTTC. Its protein is CASSEGTSEQETQYF. Looking up the rest from reference TRBV5-1 and TRBJ2-5 gives the full variable domain: KAGVTQTPRYLIKTRGQQVTLSCSPISGHRSVSWYQQTPGQGLQFLFEYFSETQRNKGNFPGRFSGRQFSNSRSEMNVSTLELGDSALYLCASSEGTSEQETQYFGPGTRLLVL.

The chain employs TRBV14 and TRBJ2-3, with D possibly being TRBD2 (6 bases). Germline CDR1 reads SGHDN; CDR2 reads FVKESK. The CDR3 spans 15 residues. The germline V and J ends were trimmed by 2 bases and 4 bases, with 13 bases remaining between them. CDR3 sequence (DNA): TGTGCCAGCAGCCAAAATCCGGGAGCGTCAGATACGCAGTATTTT. Residues: CASSQNPGASDTQYF.

The genes are TRBV4-3 and TRBJ2-7; 10 bases align to TRBD1. Germline CDR1 is LGHNA and CDR2 is YSLEER. This CDR3 is 17 amino acids long. The V gene end was trimmed by 2 bases and the J gene end by 3 bases; junction bases not matched to a gene: 10. DNA of the CDR3: TGCGCCAGCAGCCAAACTACCGGGACAGGGGTTATCTACGAGCAGTACTTC. Protein: CASSQTTGTGVIYEQYF.

The CDR3 protein is CASSEGAGADTEAFF. Written as DNA, the CDR3 is TGTGCCAGCAGTGAAGGGGCAGGGGCTGACACTGAAGCTTTCTTT. This sequence joins TRBV6-1 and TRBJ1-1, with a possible D match to TRBD1 (6 bases). V was trimmed by 1 base and J by 3 bases, leaving 12 bases between them. The CDR3 consists of 15 residues. Germline V lookup: CDR1 MNHNS, CDR2 SASEGT.

The J gene is TRBJ2-2, the V gene TRBV5-1; TRBD1 agrees at 7 bases. The CDR3 extends over 13 amino acids. With 7 bases clipped from V and 7 bases from J, the junction kept 7 bases outside the gene matches. Germline CDR1 and CDR2: SGHRS and YFSETQ. The CDR3 loop reads CASLRGRDGELFF. CDR3 DNA: TGCGCCAGCCTGAGGGGGCGCGACGGGGAGCTGTTTTTT.

This clone has only one observation. The chain recombines TRBV19 with TRBJ2-2, with TRBD2 identical over 9 bases. The CDR3 loop spans 17 amino acids. CDR1 is LNHDA, CDR2 SQIVND, per germline (reference sequence). The junction had 10 bases not matched to a gene; V was cut back by 4 bases and J by 4 bases. The CDR3 bases are TGTGCCAGTAGTAAAGCCCTAGCGGGAATGAGCACCGGGGAGCTGTTTTTT. Translating gives CASSKALAGMSTGELFF.

V and J are TRBV10-1 and TRBJ2-7, with D possibly being TRBD2 (5 bases). The V gene lost 0 bases and the J gene lost 3 bases, with 24 bases spanning the gap. In germline, CDR1 is WNHNN, CDR2 SYGVQD (reference sequence). The CDR3 is 19 amino acids. CDR3 bases: TGCGCCAGCAGTGAGTCAGTCCCGGTTATAGGTTCGGGAAACTACGAGCAGTACTTC. Its translation: CASSESVPVIGSGNYEQYF.

A single count supports this clone. The rearrangement joins TRBV29-1 to TRBJ2-7, with 10 bases aligning to TRBD1. This CDR3 contains 14 residues. Trimming took 2 bases from V and 2 from J; bases not matched to a gene: 3. Germline V gene sequence: CDR1 SQVTM, CDR2 ANQGSEA. The CDR3 sequence is CSVETGTGAYEQYF. The CDR3, as DNA: TGCAGCGTTGAAACCGGGACAGGGGCCTACGAGCAGTACTTC.

This clone was detected once. The genes are TRBV5-8 and TRBJ1-1; TRBD1 agrees at 8 bases. CDR3 size: 12 residues. With 4 bases clipped from V and 11 bases from J, the junction kept 7 bases outside the gene matches. CDR1 and CDR2 (germline): SGHTS, YDEGEE. DNA of the CDR3: TGTGCCAGCAGCATCAGGGGGCATGAGGCTTTCTTT. It codes for CASSIRGHEAFF.